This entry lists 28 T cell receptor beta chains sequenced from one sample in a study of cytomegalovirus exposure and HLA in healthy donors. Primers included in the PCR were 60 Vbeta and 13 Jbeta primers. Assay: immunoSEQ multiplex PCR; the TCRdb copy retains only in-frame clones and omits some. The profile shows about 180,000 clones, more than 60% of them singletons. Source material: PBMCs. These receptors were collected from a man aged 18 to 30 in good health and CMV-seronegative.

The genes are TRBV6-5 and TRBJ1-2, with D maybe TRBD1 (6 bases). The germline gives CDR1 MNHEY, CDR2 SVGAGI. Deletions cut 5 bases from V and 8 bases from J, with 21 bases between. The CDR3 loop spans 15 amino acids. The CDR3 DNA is TGTGCCAGCAGTAAATCCGGGACATTGCTGCTCGGCTACACCTTC. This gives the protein CASSKSGTLLLGYTF.

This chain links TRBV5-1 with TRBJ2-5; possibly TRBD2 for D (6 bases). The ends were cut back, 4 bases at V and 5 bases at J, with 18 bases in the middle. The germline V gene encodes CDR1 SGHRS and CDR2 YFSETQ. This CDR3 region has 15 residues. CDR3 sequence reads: CASSPWGEGGETQYF. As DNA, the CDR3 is TGCGCCAGCAGCCCTTGGGGGGAAGGAGGGGAGACCCAGTACTTC.

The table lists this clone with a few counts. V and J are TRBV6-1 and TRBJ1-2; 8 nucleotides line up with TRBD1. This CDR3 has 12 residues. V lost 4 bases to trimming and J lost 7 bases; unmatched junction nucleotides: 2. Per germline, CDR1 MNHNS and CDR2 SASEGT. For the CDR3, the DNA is TGTGCCAGCAGTGGGACAGGGCGTGGCTACACCTTC. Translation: CASSGTGRGYTF.

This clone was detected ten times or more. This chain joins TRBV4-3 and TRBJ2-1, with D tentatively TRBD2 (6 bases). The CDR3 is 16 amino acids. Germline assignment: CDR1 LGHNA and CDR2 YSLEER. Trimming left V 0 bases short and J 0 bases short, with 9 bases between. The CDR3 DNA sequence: TGCGCCAGCAGCCAAGATCGGGACTTCTCCTACAATGAGCAGTTCTTC. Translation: CASSQDRDFSYNEQFF.

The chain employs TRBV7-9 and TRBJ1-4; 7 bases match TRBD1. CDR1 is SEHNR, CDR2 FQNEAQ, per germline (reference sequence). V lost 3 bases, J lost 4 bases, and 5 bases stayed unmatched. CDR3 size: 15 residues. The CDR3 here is CASSFPGQFNEKLFF. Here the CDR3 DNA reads TGTGCCAGCAGCTTCCCGGGACAGTTTAATGAAAAACTGTTTTTT.

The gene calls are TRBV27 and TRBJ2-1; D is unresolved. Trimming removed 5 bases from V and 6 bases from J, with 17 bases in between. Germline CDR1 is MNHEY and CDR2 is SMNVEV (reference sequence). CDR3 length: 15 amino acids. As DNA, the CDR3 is TGTGCCAGCAGTACCCTCGGGTACCGAACCAATGAGCAGTTCTTC. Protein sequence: CASSTLGYRTNEQFF.

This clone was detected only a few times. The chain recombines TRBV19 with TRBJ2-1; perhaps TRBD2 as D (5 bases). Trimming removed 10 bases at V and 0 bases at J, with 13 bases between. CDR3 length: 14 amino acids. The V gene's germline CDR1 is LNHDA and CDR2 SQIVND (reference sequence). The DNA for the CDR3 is TGTGCCACCCGGACTTCTAGCTCCTACAATGAGCAGTTCTTC. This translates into CATRTSSSYNEQFF.

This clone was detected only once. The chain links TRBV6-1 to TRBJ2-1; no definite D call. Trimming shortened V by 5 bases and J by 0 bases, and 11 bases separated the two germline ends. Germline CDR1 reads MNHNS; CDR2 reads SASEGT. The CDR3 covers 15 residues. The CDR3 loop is CASSKERSSYNEQFF. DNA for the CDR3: TGTGCCAGCAGTAAGGAGAGAAGCTCCTACAATGAGCAGTTCTTC.

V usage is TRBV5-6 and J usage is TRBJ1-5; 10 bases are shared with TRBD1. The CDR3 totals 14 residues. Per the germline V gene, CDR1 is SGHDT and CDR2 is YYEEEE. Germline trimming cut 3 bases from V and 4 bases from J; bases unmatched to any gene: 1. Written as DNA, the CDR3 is TGTGCCAGCAGCTGGGGACAGGGGAATCAGCCCCAGCATTTT. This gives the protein CASSWGQGNQPQHF.

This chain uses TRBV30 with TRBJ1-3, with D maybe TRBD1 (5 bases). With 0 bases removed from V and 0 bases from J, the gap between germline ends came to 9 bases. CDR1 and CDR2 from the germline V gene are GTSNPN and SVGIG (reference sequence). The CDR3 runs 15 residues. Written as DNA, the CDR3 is TGTGCCTGGAGTGTAGACAGAAACTCTGGAAACACCATATATTTT. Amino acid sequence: CAWSVDRNSGNTIYF.

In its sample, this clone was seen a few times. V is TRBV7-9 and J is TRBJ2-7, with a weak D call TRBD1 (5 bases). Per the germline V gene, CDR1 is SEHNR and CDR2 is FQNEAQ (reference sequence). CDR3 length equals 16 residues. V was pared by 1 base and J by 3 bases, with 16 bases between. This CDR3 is CASSLEVAGKGYEQYF. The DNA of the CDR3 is TGTGCCAGCAGCTTAGAGGTCGCAGGGAAAGGCTACGAGCAGTACTTC. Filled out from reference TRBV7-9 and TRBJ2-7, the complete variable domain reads DTGVSQNPRHKITKRGQNVTFRCDPISEHNRLYWYRQTLGQGPEFLTYFQNEAQLEKSRLLSDRFSAERPKGSFSTLEIQRTEQGDSAMYLCASSLEVAGKGYEQYFGPGTRLTVT.

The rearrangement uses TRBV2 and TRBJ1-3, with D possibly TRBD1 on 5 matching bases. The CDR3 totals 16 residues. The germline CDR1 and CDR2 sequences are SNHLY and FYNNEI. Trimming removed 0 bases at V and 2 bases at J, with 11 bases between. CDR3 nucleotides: TGTGCCAGCAGTGAAGCGCTTCCGGGGGCTGGAAACACCATATATTTT. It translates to CASSEALPGAGNTIYF.

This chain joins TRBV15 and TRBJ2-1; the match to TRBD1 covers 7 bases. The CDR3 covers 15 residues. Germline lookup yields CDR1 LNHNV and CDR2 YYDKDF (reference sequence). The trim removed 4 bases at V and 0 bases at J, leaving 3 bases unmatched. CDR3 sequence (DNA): TGTGCCACCAGCACGGGACAGTACTCCTACAATGAGCAGTTCTTC. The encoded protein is CATSTGQYSYNEQFF.

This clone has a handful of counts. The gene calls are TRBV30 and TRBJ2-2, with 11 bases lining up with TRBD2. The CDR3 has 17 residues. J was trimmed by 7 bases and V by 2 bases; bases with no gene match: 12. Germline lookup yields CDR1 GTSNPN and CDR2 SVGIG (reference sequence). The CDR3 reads CAWSKKGLAARGGELFF. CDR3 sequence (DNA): TGTGCCTGGAGTAAAAAGGGACTAGCGGCCCGGGGCGGGGAGCTGTTTTTT.

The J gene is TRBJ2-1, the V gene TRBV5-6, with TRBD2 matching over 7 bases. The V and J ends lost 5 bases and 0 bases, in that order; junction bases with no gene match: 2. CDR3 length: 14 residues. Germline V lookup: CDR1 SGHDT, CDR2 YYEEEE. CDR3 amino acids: CASRWEGSYNEQFF. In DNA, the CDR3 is TGTGCCAGCAGGTGGGAGGGCTCCTACAATGAGCAGTTCTTC.

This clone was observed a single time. CDR3 residues: CASSRSSQTSTYPFF. CDR3 bases: TGTGCCAGCAGTCGATCTTCTCAGACTAGCACCTACCCTTTCTTC. This chain connects TRBV2 to TRBJ2-1; 7 bases line up with TRBD2. The germline CDR1 and CDR2 sequences are SNHLY and FYNNEI. This CDR3 is 15 amino acids long. The V and J ends lost 5 bases and 16 bases, in that order; junction bases with no gene match: 20.

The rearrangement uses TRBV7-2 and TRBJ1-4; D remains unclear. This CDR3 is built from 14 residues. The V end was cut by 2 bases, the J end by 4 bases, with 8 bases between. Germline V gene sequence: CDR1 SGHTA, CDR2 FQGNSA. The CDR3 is CASSLQASNEKLFF. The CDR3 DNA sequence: TGTGCCAGCAGCTTACAAGCAAGTAATGAAAAACTGTTTTTT. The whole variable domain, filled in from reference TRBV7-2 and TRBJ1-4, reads GAGVSQSPSNKVTEKGKDVELRCDPISGHTALYWYRQSLGQGLEFLIYFQGNSAPDKSGLPSDRFSAERTGGSVSTLTIQRTQQEDSAVYLCASSLQASNEKLFFGSGTQLSVL.

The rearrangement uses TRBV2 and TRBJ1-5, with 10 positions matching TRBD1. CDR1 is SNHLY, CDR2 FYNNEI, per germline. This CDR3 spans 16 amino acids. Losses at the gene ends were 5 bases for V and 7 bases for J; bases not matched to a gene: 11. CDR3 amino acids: CASSFRDRGPRQPQHF. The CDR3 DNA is TGTGCCAGCAGTTTTCGTGACAGGGGGCCGAGGCAGCCCCAGCATTTT.

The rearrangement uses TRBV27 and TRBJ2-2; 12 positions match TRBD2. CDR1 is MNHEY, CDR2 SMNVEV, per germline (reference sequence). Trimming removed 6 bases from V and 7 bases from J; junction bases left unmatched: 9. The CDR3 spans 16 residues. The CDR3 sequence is CASRLAGGPQSGELFF. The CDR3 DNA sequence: TGTGCCAGCAGGCTAGCGGGAGGGCCGCAGAGCGGGGAGCTGTTTTTT.

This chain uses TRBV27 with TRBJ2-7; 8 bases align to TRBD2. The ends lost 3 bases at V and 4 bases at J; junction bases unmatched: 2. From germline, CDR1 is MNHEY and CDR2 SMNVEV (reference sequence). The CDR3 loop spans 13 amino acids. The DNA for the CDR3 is TGTGCCAGCAGTTTCCGGGAGGGGTACGAGCAGTACTTC. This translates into CASSFREGYEQYF.

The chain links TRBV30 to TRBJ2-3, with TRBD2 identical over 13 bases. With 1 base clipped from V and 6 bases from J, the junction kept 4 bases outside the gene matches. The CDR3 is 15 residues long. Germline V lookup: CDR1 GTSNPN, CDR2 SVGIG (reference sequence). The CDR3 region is CAWSGGLAGADTQYF. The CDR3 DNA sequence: TGTGCCTGGAGTGGCGGACTAGCGGGAGCTGATACGCAGTATTTT.

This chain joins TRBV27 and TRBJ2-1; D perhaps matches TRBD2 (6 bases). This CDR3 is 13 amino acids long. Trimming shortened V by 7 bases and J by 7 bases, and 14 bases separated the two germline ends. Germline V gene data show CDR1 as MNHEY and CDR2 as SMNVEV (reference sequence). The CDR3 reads CASTRVRGNEQFF. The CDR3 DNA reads TGTGCCAGCACCCGGGTCCGGGGGAATGAGCAGTTCTTC.

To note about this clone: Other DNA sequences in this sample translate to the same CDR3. The CDR3 sequence is CASSYAGSSYEQYF. CDR3 nucleotide sequence: TGTGCCAGCAGTTACGCGGGGAGCTCCTACGAGCAGTACTTC. This chain links TRBV6-5 with TRBJ2-7; possible D gene TRBD2, 6 bases. The CDR3 sequence is 14 residues long. Germline lookup yields CDR1 MNHEY and CDR2 SVGAGI. The V end lost 2 bases, the J end lost 0 bases, and 8 bases lay between the germline ends.

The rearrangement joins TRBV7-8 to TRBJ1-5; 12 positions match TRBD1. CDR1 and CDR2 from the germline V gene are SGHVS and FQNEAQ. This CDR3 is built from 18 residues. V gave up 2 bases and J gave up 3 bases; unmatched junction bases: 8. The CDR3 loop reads CASSLMGQGAISNQPQHF. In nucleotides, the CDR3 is TGTGCCAGCAGCTTAATGGGACAGGGGGCAATATCCAATCAGCCCCAGCATTTT.

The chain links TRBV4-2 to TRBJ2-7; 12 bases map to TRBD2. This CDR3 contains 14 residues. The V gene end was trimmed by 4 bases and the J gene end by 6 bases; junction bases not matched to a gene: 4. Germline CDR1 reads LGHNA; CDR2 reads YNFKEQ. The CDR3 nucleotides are TGTGCCAGCAGCCCGGCGGGACTAGCGGGCGAGCAGTACTTC. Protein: CASSPAGLAGEQYF.

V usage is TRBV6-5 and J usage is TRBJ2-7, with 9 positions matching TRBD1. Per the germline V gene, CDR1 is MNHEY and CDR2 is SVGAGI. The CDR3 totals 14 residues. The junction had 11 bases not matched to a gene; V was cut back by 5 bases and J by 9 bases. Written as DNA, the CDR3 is TGTGCCAGCAGTAGTCCGGGACAGGGTGGTGGGCAGTACTTC. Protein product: CASSSPGQGGGQYF.

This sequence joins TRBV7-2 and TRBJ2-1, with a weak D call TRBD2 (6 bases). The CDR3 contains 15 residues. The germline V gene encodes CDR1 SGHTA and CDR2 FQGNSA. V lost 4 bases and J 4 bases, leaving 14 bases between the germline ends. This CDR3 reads CASSSGRQFYNEQFF. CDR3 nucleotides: TGTGCCAGCAGCTCGGGGAGGCAGTTTTACAATGAGCAGTTCTTC.

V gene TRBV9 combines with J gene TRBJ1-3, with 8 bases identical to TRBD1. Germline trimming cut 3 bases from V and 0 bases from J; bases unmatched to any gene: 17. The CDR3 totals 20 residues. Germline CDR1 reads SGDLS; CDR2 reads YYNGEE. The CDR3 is CASSEGPGQELLFSGNTIYF. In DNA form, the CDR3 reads TGTGCCAGCAGCGAAGGACCGGGACAGGAGCTTCTTTTCTCTGGAAACACCATATATTTT. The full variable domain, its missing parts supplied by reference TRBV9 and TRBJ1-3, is DSGVTQTPKHLITATGQRVTLRCSPRSGDLSVYWYQQSLDQGLQFLIQYYNGEERAKGNILERFSAQQFPDLHSELNLSSLELGDSALYFCASSEGPGQELLFSGNTIYFGEGSWLTVV.